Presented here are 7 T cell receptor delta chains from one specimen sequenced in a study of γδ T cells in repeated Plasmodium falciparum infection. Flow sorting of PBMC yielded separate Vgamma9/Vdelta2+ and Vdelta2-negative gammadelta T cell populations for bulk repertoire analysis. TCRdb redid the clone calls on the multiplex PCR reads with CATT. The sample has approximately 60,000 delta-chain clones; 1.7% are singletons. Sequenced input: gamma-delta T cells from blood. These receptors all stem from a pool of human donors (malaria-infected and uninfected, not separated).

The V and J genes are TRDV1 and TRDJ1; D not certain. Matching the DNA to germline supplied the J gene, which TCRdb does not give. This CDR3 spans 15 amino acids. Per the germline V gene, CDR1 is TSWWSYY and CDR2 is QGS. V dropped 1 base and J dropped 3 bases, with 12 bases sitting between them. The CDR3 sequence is CALGEPGDAADKLIF. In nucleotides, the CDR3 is TGTGCTCTTGGGGAACCCGGTGACGCCGCCGATAAACTCATCTTT.

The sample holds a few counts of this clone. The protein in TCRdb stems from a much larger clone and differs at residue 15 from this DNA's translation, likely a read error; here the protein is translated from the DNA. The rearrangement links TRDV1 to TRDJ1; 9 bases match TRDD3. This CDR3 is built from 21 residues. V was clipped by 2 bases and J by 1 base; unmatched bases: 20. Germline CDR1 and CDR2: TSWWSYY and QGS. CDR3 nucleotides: TGTGCTCTTGGGGAAGGCCCTACAGCTCCCTACTGGGGGACCTGCACCGATAAACTCATCTTT. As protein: CALGEGPTAPYWGTCTDKLIF.

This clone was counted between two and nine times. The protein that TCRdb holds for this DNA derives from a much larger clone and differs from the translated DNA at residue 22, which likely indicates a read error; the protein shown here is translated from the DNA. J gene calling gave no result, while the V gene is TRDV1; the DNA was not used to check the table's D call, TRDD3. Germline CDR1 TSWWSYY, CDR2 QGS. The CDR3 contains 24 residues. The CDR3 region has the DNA TGTGCTCTTGGGATTCTTCTAGGGGCCTTTCCTAGGACTGGGGGATTTGGAAGCACCGATAAACACATCTTT. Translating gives CALGILLGAFPRTGGFGSTDKHIF.

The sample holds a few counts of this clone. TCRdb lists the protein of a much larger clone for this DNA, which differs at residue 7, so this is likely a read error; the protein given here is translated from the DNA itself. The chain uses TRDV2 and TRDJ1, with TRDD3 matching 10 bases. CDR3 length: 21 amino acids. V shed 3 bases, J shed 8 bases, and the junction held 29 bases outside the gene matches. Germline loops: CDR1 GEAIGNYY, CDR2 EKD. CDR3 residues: CACDPMVPHRGIRRSYSKLIF. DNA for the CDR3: TGTGCCTGTGACCCTATGGTTCCCCACCGGGGGATACGAAGATCCTACTCGAAACTCATCTTT.

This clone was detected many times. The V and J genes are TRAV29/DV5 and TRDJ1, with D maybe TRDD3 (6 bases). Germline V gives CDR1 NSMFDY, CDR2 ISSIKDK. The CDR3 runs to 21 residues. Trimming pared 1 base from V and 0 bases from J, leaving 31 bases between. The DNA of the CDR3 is TGTGCAGCAAGCTCGCGTTTCCCAGACGCCTGGGGACCGCCGTACACCGATAAACTCATCTTT. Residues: CAASSRFPDAWGPPYTDKLIF.

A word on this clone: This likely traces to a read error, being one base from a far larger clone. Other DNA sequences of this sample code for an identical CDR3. CDR3 in amino acids: CALGMGADKLIF. The CDR3 DNA reads TGTGCTCTTGGGATGGGGGCAGATAAACTCATCTTT. The chain is built from TRDV1 and TRDJ1; possibly TRDD3 for D (6 bases). From germline, CDR1 is TSWWSYY and CDR2 QGS. The CDR3 contains 12 residues. The ends were cut back, 5 bases at V and 5 bases at J, with 9 bases in the middle.

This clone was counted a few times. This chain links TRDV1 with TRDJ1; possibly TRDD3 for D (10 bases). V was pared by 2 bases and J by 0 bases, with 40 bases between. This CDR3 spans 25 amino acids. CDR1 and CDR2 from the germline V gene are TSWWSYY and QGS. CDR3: CALGEAPSYPRILWGIEWYTDKLIF. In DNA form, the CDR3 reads TGTGCTCTTGGGGAAGCCCCTTCCTACCCACGTATTCTCTGGGGGATAGAGTGGTACACCGATAAACTCATCTTT.